One and the same sample provided the 23 T cell receptor beta chains below, sequenced in a study of blood T cell repertoires in COVID-19. The data were produced by immunoSEQ multiplex PCR, yet TCRdb's version contains in-frame clones alone and is incomplete. The sample holds fewer than 300,000 clones, around 90% seen once. Specimen: PBMCs or T cells enriched from blood (not recorded which). These receptors were obtained from a woman aged 30 to 39 who had recovered from COVID-19.

The chain is built from TRBV10-3 and TRBJ2-7, with 10 bases fitting TRBD2. CDR3 length: 16 amino acids. J gave up 1 base and V 10 bases, and 13 bases lay outside the gene matches. CDR1 is ENHRY, CDR2 SYGVKD, per germline. CDR3: CATAGAGGPLSYEQYF. CDR3 bases: TGTGCCACCGCGGGAGCGGGAGGGCCGTTATCCTACGAGCAGTACTTC.

The gene calls are TRBV7-2 and TRBJ2-3, with 13 bases identical to TRBD2. The CDR3 has 16 residues. V shed 5 bases and J 4 bases; nucleotides not matched to a gene: 6. Per germline, CDR1 SGHTA and CDR2 FQGNSA. The CDR3 DNA is TGTGCCAGCAGCCCATCACTAGCGGGAGGGGCAGATACGCAGTATTTT. This encodes CASSPSLAGGADTQYF.

The chain carries TRBV4-3 and TRBJ2-7, with D perhaps TRBD2 (5 bases). The CDR3 length is 14 residues. Germline CDR1 reads LGHNA; CDR2 reads YSLEER. V was clipped by 7 bases and J by 0 bases, with 13 bases between them. The CDR3 sequence is CASTDPGSSYEQYF. DNA for the CDR3: TGCGCCAGCACCGATCCTGGGAGCTCCTACGAGCAGTACTTC.

The rearrangement uses TRBV18 and TRBJ1-5; 8 bases are a match to TRBD1. V shed 6 bases and J 4 bases; nucleotides not matched to a gene: 5. Germline loops: CDR1 KGHSH, CDR2 LQKENI. The CDR3 is 14 residues long. As DNA, the CDR3 is TGTGCCAGCTCCTCGGGACAGGAGAATCAGCCCCAGCATTTT. Its translation is CASSSGQENQPQHF.

J is TRBJ2-5 and V is TRBV6-5, with a possible D match to TRBD1 (6 bases). This CDR3 has 14 residues. Germline loops: CDR1 MNHEY, CDR2 SVGAGI. Trimming took 5 bases from V and 5 from J, leaving 15 bases between them. The CDR3 nucleotides are TGTGCCAGCAGTCCCCACGGACAGCGGGAGACCCAGTACTTC. Amino acid sequence: CASSPHGQRETQYF.

CDR3 residues: CASSPQGASEKLFF. The CDR3 bases are TGTGCCAGCTCACCACAGGGGGCGAGTGAAAAACTGTTTTTT. The chain couples TRBV18 to TRBJ1-4; TRBD1 agrees at 7 bases. After removal of 1 base from V and 7 bases from J, the junction contained 3 bases not matched to a gene. The CDR3 is made up of 14 amino acids. The germline gives CDR1 KGHSH, CDR2 LQKENI. The complete variable domain, with remaining parts taken from reference TRBV18 and TRBJ1-4, reads NAGVMQNPRHLVRRRGQEARLRCSPMKGHSHVYWYRQLPEEGLKFMVYLQKENIIDESGMPKERFSAEFPKEGPSILRIQQVVRGDSAAYFCASSPQGASEKLFFGSGTQLSVL.

The chain has TRBV3-1 (or the pseudogene TRBV3-2) and TRBJ2-2, with 8 bases that match TRBD1. The ends lost 5 bases at V and 1 base at J; junction bases unmatched: 3. The CDR3 contains 15 residues. Germline CDR1 is LGHDT and CDR2 is YNNKEL (reference sequence). CDR3 nucleotide sequence: TGTGCCAGCAGCGGACAGGGTTTGAACACCGGGGAGCTGTTTTTT. As protein: CASSGQGLNTGELFF.

The chain couples TRBV7-3 to TRBJ2-7; TRBD1 agrees at 9 bases. The V segment lost 5 bases and the J segment 3 bases; nucleotides outside the gene matches: 8. This CDR3 has 15 residues. Per germline, CDR1 SGHTA and CDR2 FQGTGA. This CDR3 reads CASSTQGAIVYEQYF. The CDR3 DNA sequence: TGTGCCAGCAGCACACAGGGGGCTATTGTCTACGAGCAGTACTTC.

The chain uses TRBV29-1 and TRBJ2-1; 7 nucleotides line up with TRBD1. The germline CDR1 and CDR2 sequences are SQVTM and ANQGSEA. V gave up 3 bases and J gave up 0 bases; unmatched junction bases: 2. The CDR3 totals 14 residues. The CDR3 region has the DNA TGCAGCGTTGAGGGACAGAGCTCCTACAATGAGCAGTTCTTC. It is translated as CSVEGQSSYNEQFF.

The rearrangement links TRBV7-3 to TRBJ2-1; TRBD1 is a possible D gene (6 bases). Looked up from germline, CDR1 is SGHTA and CDR2 is FQGTGA. Trimming cost V 5 bases and J 1 base, with 12 bases left between them. The CDR3 runs 15 residues. As DNA, the CDR3 is TGTGCCAGCAGCCGTTTAGGGGGATCCTACAATGAGCAGTTCTTC. Translated: CASSRLGGSYNEQFF.

The chain couples TRBV29-1 to TRBJ1-2, with a weak D call TRBD1 (5 bases). This CDR3 is 13 amino acids long. CDR1 and CDR2 from the germline V gene are SQVTM and ANQGSEA. The germline V and J ends were trimmed by 8 bases and 5 bases, with 18 bases remaining between them. DNA of the CDR3: TGCAGCACATGGGGTCAGGGCCGGTATGGCTACACCTTC. Its protein is CSTWGQGRYGYTF.

The V gene is TRBV7-3, the J gene TRBJ2-2; 7 positions agree with TRBD1. The V gene end was trimmed by 5 bases and the J gene end by 3 bases; junction bases not matched to a gene: 9. From germline, CDR1 is SGHTA and CDR2 FQGTGA. The CDR3 contains 16 residues. The CDR3 is CASSPLQGEHTGELFF. In DNA, the CDR3 is TGTGCCAGCAGCCCGCTGCAGGGGGAGCACACCGGGGAGCTGTTTTTT.

CDR3 sequence (DNA): TGTGCCAGCAGTTCACCTAGCGGGACCCCCACAGATACGCAGTATTTT. This translates into CASSSPSGTPTDTQYF. This chain joins TRBV2 and TRBJ2-3, with 9 bases matching TRBD2. The ends lost 5 bases at V and 2 bases at J; junction bases unmatched: 8. Germline loops: CDR1 SNHLY, CDR2 FYNNEI. The CDR3 has 16 amino acids. Together with reference TRBV2 and TRBJ2-3, the CDR3 gives the full variable domain: EPEVTQTPSHQVTQMGQEVILRCVPISNHLYFYWYRQILGQKVEFLVSFYNNEISEKSEIFDDQFSVERPDGSNFTLKIRSTKLEDSAMYFCASSSPSGTPTDTQYFGPGTRLTVL.

The chain employs TRBV7-9 and TRBJ1-1; TRBD1 aligns across 7 bases. This CDR3 has 15 amino acids. J was trimmed by 1 base and V by 1 base; bases with no gene match: 3. Per the germline V gene, CDR1 is SEHNR and CDR2 is FQNEAQ (reference sequence). CDR3 loop: CASSLDRGPNTEAFF. CDR3 nucleotide sequence: TGTGCCAGCAGCTTAGACAGGGGACCGAACACTGAAGCTTTCTTT.

The chain uses TRBV19 and TRBJ2-1; 11 bases agree with TRBD2. Per the germline V gene, CDR1 is LNHDA and CDR2 is SQIVND (reference sequence). The CDR3 extends over 18 amino acids. Losses at the gene ends were 10 bases for V and 1 base for J; bases not matched to a gene: 15. The CDR3 DNA reads TGTGCCACCAAGGAGACTAGCGGGACGACCCTATCCTACAATGAGCAGTTCTTC. It yields the protein CATKETSGTTLSYNEQFF.

The rearrangement uses TRBV9 and TRBJ1-2; 9 nucleotides line up with TRBD1. The CDR3 extends over 17 amino acids. With V trimmed by 1 base and J by 4 bases, 11 bases remained unmatched. The germline CDR1 and CDR2 sequences are SGDLS and YYNGEE. The DNA of the CDR3 is TGTGCCAGCAGCGTATTCGTAGGGACAGGGATCTCCTATGGCTACACCTTC. Protein product: CASSVFVGTGISYGYTF.

V gene TRBV18 combines with J gene TRBJ2-5, with D tentatively TRBD2 (5 bases). Trimming took off 2 bases at V and 4 bases at J, with 14 bases between the two ends. Germline assignment: CDR1 KGHSH and CDR2 LQKENI. There are 15 residues in the CDR3. The CDR3 nucleotides read TGTGCCAGCTCACCAAAAGCGGAGAAGGGAGAGACCCAGTACTTC. Its translation: CASSPKAEKGETQYF. Full variable domain (outside the CDR3, taken from reference TRBV18 and TRBJ2-5): NAGVMQNPRHLVRRRGQEARLRCSPMKGHSHVYWYRQLPEEGLKFMVYLQKENIIDESGMPKERFSAEFPKEGPSILRIQQVVRGDSAAYFCASSPKAEKGETQYFGPGTRLLVL.

The gene calls are TRBV19 and TRBJ1-5, with TRBD1 matching over 8 bases. V lost 5 bases to trimming and J lost 2 bases; unmatched junction nucleotides: 8. CDR3 length: 16 amino acids. Germline values: CDR1 LNHDA, CDR2 SQIVND (reference sequence). The CDR3 DNA is TGTGCCAGTAGTCAATCAGGGGGCACTGGCAATCAGCCCCAGCATTTT. Amino acid sequence: CASSQSGGTGNQPQHF.

The chain carries TRBV27 and TRBJ1-1; tentative D call: TRBD1 (6 bases). The germline V gene has CDR1 MNHEY and CDR2 SMNVEV (reference sequence). The CDR3 contains 15 residues. V lost 5 bases and J 5 bases, leaving 18 bases between the germline ends. The CDR3 DNA reads TGTGCCAGCAGTGCCACGGACAGTTCGAGGACTGAAGCTTTCTTT. It translates to CASSATDSSRTEAFF.

The chain is built from TRBV29-1 and TRBJ2-7, with TRBD1 identical over 9 bases. V trimming: 4 bases; J trimming: 2 bases; junction bases outside the gene matches: 3. CDR1 and CDR2 from the germline V gene are SQVTM and ANQGSEA. This CDR3 comprises 13 residues. This chain's CDR3 is CSVGGTGTYEQYF. CDR3 nucleotide sequence: TGCAGCGTTGGCGGGACAGGGACCTACGAGCAGTACTTC.

The chain links TRBV5-6 to TRBJ2-1; 8 nucleotides line up with TRBD1. The trim removed 0 bases at V and 3 bases at J, leaving 5 bases unmatched. Germline V gene lookup returns CDR1 SGHDT and CDR2 YYEEEE. The CDR3 is 16 amino acids. DNA for the CDR3: TGTGCCAGCAGCTTGGAAGGGACAGGACTCTACAATGAGCAGTTCTTC. This translates into CASSLEGTGLYNEQFF.

In its sample, this clone was seen once. The chain is built from TRBV19 and TRBJ2-2; no clear D. CDR1 is LNHDA and CDR2 is SQIVND in the germline V gene (reference sequence). The CDR3 contains 16 residues. Trimming pared 0 bases from V and 7 bases from J, leaving 15 bases between. CDR3 DNA sequence: TGTGCCAGTAGTATAGATGGAAGCAGGTCTGGCGGGGAGCTGTTTTTT. Amino acids: CASSIDGSRSGGELFF.

This clone was detected only once. V gene TRBV5-1 combines with J gene TRBJ2-3; TRBD1 might be the D (6 bases). The germline gives CDR1 SGHRS, CDR2 YFSETQ. CDR3 length equals 14 residues. The V and J ends lost 5 bases and 2 bases respectively, with 12 bases between them. The CDR3 DNA follows: TGCGCCAGCAGATCACAGGGAAACACAGATACGCAGTATTTT. Translation gives CASRSQGNTDTQYF.